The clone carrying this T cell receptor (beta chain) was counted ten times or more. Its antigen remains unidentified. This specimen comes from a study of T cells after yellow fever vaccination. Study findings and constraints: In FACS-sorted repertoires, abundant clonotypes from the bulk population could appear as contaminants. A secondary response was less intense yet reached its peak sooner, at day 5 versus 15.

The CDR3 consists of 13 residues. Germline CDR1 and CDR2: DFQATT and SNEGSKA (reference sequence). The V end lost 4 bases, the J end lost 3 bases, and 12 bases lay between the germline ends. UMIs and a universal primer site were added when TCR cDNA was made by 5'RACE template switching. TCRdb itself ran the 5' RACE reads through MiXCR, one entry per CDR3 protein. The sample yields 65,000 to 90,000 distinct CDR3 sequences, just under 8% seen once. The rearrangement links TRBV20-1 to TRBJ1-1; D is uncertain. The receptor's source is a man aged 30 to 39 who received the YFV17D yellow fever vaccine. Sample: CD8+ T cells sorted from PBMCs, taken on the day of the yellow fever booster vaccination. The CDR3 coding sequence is TGCAGTGCTACTGGCGGAGGGTACACTGAAGCTTTCTTT. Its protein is CSATGGGYTEAFF.